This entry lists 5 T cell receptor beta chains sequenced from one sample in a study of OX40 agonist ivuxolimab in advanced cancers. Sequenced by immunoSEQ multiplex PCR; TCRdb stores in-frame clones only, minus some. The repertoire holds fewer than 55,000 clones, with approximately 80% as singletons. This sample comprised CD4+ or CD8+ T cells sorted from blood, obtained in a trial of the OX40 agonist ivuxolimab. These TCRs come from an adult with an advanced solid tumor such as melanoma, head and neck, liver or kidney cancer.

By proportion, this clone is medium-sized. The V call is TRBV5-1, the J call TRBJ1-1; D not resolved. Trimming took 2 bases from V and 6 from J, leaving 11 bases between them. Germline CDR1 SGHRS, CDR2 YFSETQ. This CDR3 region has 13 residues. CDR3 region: CASSLRLNAEAFF. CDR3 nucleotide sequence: TGCGCCAGCAGCTTACGACTAAACGCTGAAGCTTTCTTT.

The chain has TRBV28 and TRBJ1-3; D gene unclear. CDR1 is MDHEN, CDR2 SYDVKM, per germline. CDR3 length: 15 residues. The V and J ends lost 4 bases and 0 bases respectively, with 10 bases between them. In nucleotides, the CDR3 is TGTGCCAGCAGTTCTCAGGAGAGCTCTGGAAACACCATATATTTT. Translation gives CASSSQESSGNTIYF.

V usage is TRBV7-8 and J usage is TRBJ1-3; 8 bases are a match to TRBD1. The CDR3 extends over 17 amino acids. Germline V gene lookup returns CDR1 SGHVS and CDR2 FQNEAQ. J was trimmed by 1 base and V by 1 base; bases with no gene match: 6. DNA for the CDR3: TGTGCCAGCAGCTTAGGAAGTAGACAGGGGTCTGGAAACACCATATATTTT. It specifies CASSLGSRQGSGNTIYF.

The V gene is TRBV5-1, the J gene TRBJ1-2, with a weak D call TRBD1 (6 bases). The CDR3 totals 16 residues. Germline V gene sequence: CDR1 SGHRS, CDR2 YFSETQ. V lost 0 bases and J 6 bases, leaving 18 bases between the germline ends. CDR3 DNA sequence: TGCGCCAGCAGCTTGGGAGGGTTGGGCCAGGGGCATGGCTACACCTTC. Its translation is CASSLGGLGQGHGYTF.

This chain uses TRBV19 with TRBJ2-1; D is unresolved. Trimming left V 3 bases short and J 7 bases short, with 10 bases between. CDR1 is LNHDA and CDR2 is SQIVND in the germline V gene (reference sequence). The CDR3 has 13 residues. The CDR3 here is CASSIPVVNEQFF. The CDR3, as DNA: TGTGCCAGTAGTATCCCCGTAGTAAATGAGCAGTTCTTC.